The clone carrying this T cell receptor (beta chain) was recorded a few times. Unique molecular identifiers featured in how the TCRbeta library was prepared. TCRdb passed the PCR reads through MiXCR, listing each CDR3 protein once. The table records approximately 270,000 distinct CDR3 sequences, about a tenth of them present only once. The data were taken from a study of T-cell reconstitution after alpha-beta-depleted transplantation in children. Sequencing was performed on PBMCs from the stem cell graft donor, taken from the stem cell graft. The clonotype comes from a human donor who donated a stem cell graft to a child with SCID.

In DNA form, the CDR3 reads TGTGCCAGCAGCACACCCTCCTGGGGGAACTACGAGCAGTACTTC. Its protein product is CASSTPSWGNYEQYF. The rearrangement links TRBV5-6 to TRBJ2-7, with D perhaps given as TRBD1 or TRBD2 (5 bases each). In germline, CDR1 is SGHDT, CDR2 YYEEEE. The V end was cut by 4 bases, the J end by 3 bases, with 17 bases between. The CDR3 covers 15 residues.